This T cell receptor beta chain originates from a study of blood T cell repertoires in COVID-19. Assignments of participants to cohorts depended upon their own reported clinical history. The CDR3 sequence is 16 residues long. The germline V and J ends were trimmed by 1 base and 5 bases, with 15 bases remaining between them. Germline lookup yields CDR1 SGHAT and CDR2 FQNNGV. Generated by immunoSEQ multiplex PCR, the TCRdb table keeps only in-frame clones and is missing some. This sample has just over 350,000 clones, with more than 85% found just once. The clonotype was recovered from a young woman who had recovered from COVID-19. The chain uses TRBV11-2 and TRBJ2-1, with a possible D match to TRBD2 (5 bases). Sequencing was carried out using PBMCs or T cells enriched from blood (not recorded which). This CDR3 is CASSLGRTDENNEQFF. Here the CDR3 DNA reads TGTGCCAGCAGCTTAGGGAGGACTGATGAAAACAATGAGCAGTTCTTC.